This entry lists 7 T cell receptor beta chains sequenced from one sample in a study of control samples from healthy donors and cancer patients. Profiled with immunoSEQ multiplex PCR; TCRdb holds only in-frame clones, not every one. The table lists around 22,000 clones, roughly 83% of them singletons. Material for sequencing was PBMCs. These receptors all stem from a man aged 55-75 years with head and neck cancer.

This chain links TRBV11-3 with TRBJ2-7; a possible D gene is TRBD1 (6 bases). The V and J ends lost 5 bases and 3 bases respectively, with 11 bases between them. Germline V gene lookup returns CDR1 SGHNT and CDR2 YENEEA. CDR3 size: 13 residues. CDR3 in DNA: TGTGCCAGCAGCAATAACAGGGACTACGAGCAGTACTTC. This translates into CASSNNRDYEQYF. Filled out from reference TRBV11-3 and TRBJ2-7, the complete variable domain reads EAGVVQSPRYKIIEKKQPVAFWCNPISGHNTLYWYLQNLGQGPELLIRYENEEAVDDSQLPKDRFSAERLKGVDSTLKIQPAELGDSAVYLCASSNNRDYEQYFGPGTRLTVT.

This chain joins TRBV18 and TRBJ2-5, with D unresolved. The germline V gene encodes CDR1 KGHSH and CDR2 LQKENI. The ends were cut back, 3 bases at V and 2 bases at J, with 7 bases in the middle. This CDR3 region has 13 residues. The CDR3 sequence: CASSPALQETQYF. The CDR3 DNA reads TGTGCCAGCTCACCGGCACTTCAAGAGACCCAGTACTTC.

The genes are TRBV6-6 and TRBJ1-1; D unresolved. Trimming took 2 bases from V and 6 from J, leaving 7 bases between them. From germline, CDR1 is MNHNY and CDR2 SVGAGI (reference sequence). This CDR3 has 12 residues. The CDR3 loop is CASSYQAPEAFF. Here the CDR3 DNA reads TGTGCCAGCAGTTACCAGGCCCCTGAAGCTTTCTTT.

V gene TRBV9 combines with J gene TRBJ2-6; no reliable D call. V shed 4 bases and J shed 0 bases, with 17 bases lying between them. The CDR3 runs to 18 residues. Germline V gene sequence: CDR1 SGDLS, CDR2 YYNGEE. DNA for the CDR3: TGTGCCAGCAGCCCCGGGCCGATTTACCGCTCTGGGGCCAACGTCCTGACTTTC. It encodes CASSPGPIYRSGANVLTF.

This chain joins TRBV6-6 and TRBJ2-7, with 11 bases identical to TRBD2. Germline V CDR1 and CDR2: MNHNY, SVGAGI (reference sequence). CDR3 size: 14 residues. V lost 6 bases to trimming and J lost 2 bases; unmatched junction nucleotides: 3. The CDR3 loop is CASRLAGETYEQYF. The CDR3 DNA follows: TGTGCCAGCAGACTAGCGGGGGAGACCTACGAGCAGTACTTC.

To note about this clone: The sample carries other DNA sequences with the same CDR3. V is TRBV3-1 (or the pseudogene TRBV3-2) and J is TRBJ2-1; no clear D gene. Germline V lookup: CDR1 LGHDT, CDR2 YNNKEL (reference sequence). CDR3 length: 12 amino acids. V lost 3 bases to trimming and J lost 5 bases, with 5 bases between them. The CDR3 DNA reads TGTGCCAGCAGCCACCTCAACAATGAGCAGTTCTTC. Protein: CASSHLNNEQFF.

The chain recombines TRBV25-1 with TRBJ2-1, with D perhaps TRBD2 (7 bases). CDR3 length: 14 amino acids. Germline values: CDR1 MGHDK, CDR2 SYGVNS. Trimming removed 8 bases from V and 4 bases from J, with 15 bases in between. The DNA of the CDR3 is TGTGCCAGCGGGGGGGGGCAGGGATACAATGAGCAGTTCTTC. Encoded protein: CASGGGQGYNEQFF.